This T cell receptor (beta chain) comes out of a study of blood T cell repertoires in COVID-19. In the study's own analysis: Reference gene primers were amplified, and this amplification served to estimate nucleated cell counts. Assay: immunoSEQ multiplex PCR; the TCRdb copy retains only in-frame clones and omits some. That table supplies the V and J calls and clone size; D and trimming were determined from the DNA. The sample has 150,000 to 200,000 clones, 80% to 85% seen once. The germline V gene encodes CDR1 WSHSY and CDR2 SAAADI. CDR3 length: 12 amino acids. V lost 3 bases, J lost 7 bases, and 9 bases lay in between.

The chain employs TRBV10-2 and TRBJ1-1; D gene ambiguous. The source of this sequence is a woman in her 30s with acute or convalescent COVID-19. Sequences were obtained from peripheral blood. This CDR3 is CASSDRRGEAFF. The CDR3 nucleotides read TGCGCCAGCAGTGACCGACGGGGTGAAGCTTTCTTT.